Listed below are T cell receptor beta chains from one sample, sequenced in a study of blood T cell repertoires in COVID-19. Sequencing used immunoSEQ multiplex PCR; TCRdb keeps in-frame clones, though not all of them. The data hold about 310,000 clones, with 85% to 90% observed a single time. Sequences were obtained from peripheral blood. These receptors all stem from a woman aged 40 to 49 with COVID-19, enrolled during active disease. Each CDR3 is given with its conserved first and last residue. Each record gives: V gene, J gene, D gene, clone size, CDR3 DNA, CDR3 protein. The D gene is left open where the match is weak. Clone size is not always given. Where it is, it says once, few, many or a class for expanded clones.

TRBV5-4	TRBJ1-2	.	.	TGTGCCAGCAGCCAGGGACACCCTCTACCCTCTAACGGCTACACCTTC	CASSQGHPLPSNGYTF
TRBV19	TRBJ1-1	.	.	TGTGCCAGTAGGTGGCCAGGGGAGATTACTGAAGCTTTCTTT	CASRWPGEITEAFF
TRBV10-2	TRBJ2-1	.	once	TGCGCCACCTATAGGGACTTATCAGCTGAGCAGTTCTTC	CATYRDLSAEQFF
TRBV28	TRBJ1-1	.	.	TGTGCCAGCAGATCGGGACTCTTTGGAGCTTTCTTT	CASRSGLFGAFF
TRBV6-5	TRBJ2-7	.	.	TGTGCCAGCATTCCGTTAGCGCCGACCTACGAGCAGTACTTC	CASIPLAPTYEQYF
TRBV6-2/TRBV6-3	TRBJ2-2	.	.	TGTGCCAGCAGTTACTTTCAGGCCACCGGGGAGCTGTTTTTT	CASSYFQATGELFF
TRBV5-4	TRBJ1-2	.	.	TGTGCCAGCAGCTTGCAGGAAGGCTACACCTTC	CASSLQEGYTF
TRBV7-2	TRBJ2-7	.	.	TGTGCCAGCAGCTTGGATCAGAATAGGCAGGTTGGCGAGCAGTACTTC	CASSLDQNRQVGEQYF
TRBV19	TRBJ1-6	TRBD1	.	TGTGCCAGTAGTGCCTATACAGGGGCAGGAAATTCACCCCTCCACTTT	CASSAYTGAGNSPLHF
TRBV7-9	TRBJ2-2	.	.	TGTGCCAGCAGCCCCCCGCGCGGGGCTCCCGGGGAGCTGTTTTTT	CASSPPRGAPGELFF
TRBV18	TRBJ1-4	.	.	TGTGCCAGCTCACCACGGCAGGGTACGACTAATGAAAAACTGTTTTTT	CASSPRQGTTNEKLFF
TRBV6-5	TRBJ1-6	.	few	TGTGCCAGCTCGATATTGTTGGGCGATAATTCACCCCTCCACTTT	CASSILLGDNSPLHF
TRBV30	TRBJ1-2	TRBD1	.	TGTGCCTGGATCCCGGGACAGGGGCTCCTTAACTATGGCTACACCTTC	CAWIPGQGLLNYGYTF
TRBV30	TRBJ1-3	.	.	TGTGCCTGGAGCGCAGACAGCCCGCTCTCTGGAAACACCATATATTTT	CAWSADSPLSGNTIYF
TRBV27	TRBJ2-7	TRBD1	.	TGTGCCAGCAGCGGACAGGGTCCCTCCTACGAGCAGTACTTC	CASSGQGPSYEQYF
TRBV5-8	TRBJ2-4	TRBD1	.	TGTGCCAGCAGCGGGACAGGGGGTCCCAAAAACATTCAGTACTTC	CASSGTGGPKNIQYF
TRBV5-1	TRBJ2-6	TRBD1	.	TGCGCCAGTCGGACAGGGGCTGGGGCCAACGTCCTGACTTTC	CASRTGAGANVLTF
TRBV9	TRBJ1-2	.	.	TGTGCCAGCAGCGTAGAGGGACACAGCAGCTACACCTTC	CASSVEGHSSYTF
TRBV5-1	TRBJ2-3	TRBD2	.	TGCGCCAGCAGCTACGGGACTAGCGGGGAAACGGGAGATACGCAGTATTTT	CASSYGTSGETGDTQYF
TRBV6-2/TRBV6-3	TRBJ1-5	TRBD1	.	TGTGCCAGCAGTTACCGGGGGACAGCCATTGGGGTGACCCAGCATTTT	CASSYRGTAIGVTQHF
TRBV5-1	TRBJ2-2	TRBD1	once	TGCGCCAGCAGTTACTACAGGGGGTCCAACACCGGGGAGCTGTTTTTT	CASSYYRGSNTGELFF
TRBV7-9	TRBJ2-7	.	.	TGTGCCAGCAGCTTACTCCCGGACAGCTACGAGCAGTACTTC	CASSLLPDSYEQYF
TRBV5-1	TRBJ2-5	TRBD2	.	TGCGCCAGCAGCTTAGGGCTAGCGGGAGACAACCGTGAGACCCAGTACTTC	CASSLGLAGDNRETQYF
TRBV7-8	TRBJ1-5	TRBD1	.	TGTGCCAGCAGCCCGCGGACAGGGGGCACCAATCAGCCCCAGCATTTT	CASSPRTGGTNQPQHF
TRBV6-2/TRBV6-3	TRBJ2-7	.	.	TGTGCCAGCAGTTACGACGGGGTCTACGAGCAGTACTTC	CASSYDGVYEQYF
TRBV18	TRBJ1-1	TRBD1	.	TGTGCCAGCTCACCGTCACAGGGGGCGGTGAACACTGAAGCTTTCTTT	CASSPSQGAVNTEAFF
TRBV18	TRBJ2-7	.	.	TGTGCCAGCTCACCCATCTCCTACGAGCAGTACTTC	CASSPISYEQYF
TRBV7-9	TRBJ1-4	.	.	TGTGCCAGCAGCCAAAATGAAAAACTGTTTTTT	CASSQNEKLFF
TRBV5-1	TRBJ1-2	TRBD1	.	TGCGCCAGCAGCATGAGACAGGGCCCCGTCTATGGCTACACCTTC	CASSMRQGPVYGYTF
TRBV5-6	TRBJ1-2	TRBD1	few	TGTGCCAGCAGCTGGGGGGACAGGGAAACGTATGGCTACACCTTC	CASSWGDRETYGYTF
TRBV6-1	TRBJ2-2	.	.	TGTGCCAGCAGTGAAGTCACAGGGCTGAACACCGGGGAGCTGTTTTTT	CASSEVTGLNTGELFF
TRBV6-2/TRBV6-3	TRBJ1-3	.	.	TGTGCCAGCAGTTTCAACAGAGCCGGAAACACCATATATTTT	CASSFNRAGNTIYF
TRBV27	TRBJ2-3	.	once	TGTGCCAGCAGTTTCACGACATCGGTAGCGGAATCCACCCCTTACGATACGCAGTATTTT	CASSFTTSVAESTPYDTQYF
TRBV28	TRBJ2-1	.	.	TGTGCCAGCAGTCGGACTATATCCTACAATGAGCAGTTCTTC	CASSRTISYNEQFF
TRBV5-1	TRBJ1-5	TRBD1	.	TGCGCCAGCAGCTTGGGGACAGGTAGCAATCAGCCCCAGCATTTT	CASSLGTGSNQPQHF
TRBV6-4	TRBJ2-1	.	.	TGTGCCAGCAGCCCTCTGACAGTGGACGGAACAGATGAGCAGTTCTTC	CASSPLTVDGTDEQFF
TRBV6-2/TRBV6-3	TRBJ2-2	.	.	TGTGCCAGCAGTTACTCGATGAAGCACGAGGCCAGGAACACCGGGGAGCTGTTTTTT	CASSYSMKHEARNTGELFF
TRBV5-8	TRBJ2-4	TRBD1	.	TGTGCCAGCAGCATTACAGGGGGCAAAAACATTCAGTACTTC	CASSITGGKNIQYF
TRBV7-2	TRBJ1-2	.	.	TGTGCCAGCAGCACGCTCGGCAGGGTCATCCATGGCTACACCTTC	CASSTLGRVIHGYTF
TRBV19	TRBJ2-7	TRBD1	.	TGTGCCAGTAGTATAGGCCTCGGGACAGGGTCCTACGAGCAGTACTTC	CASSIGLGTGSYEQYF
TRBV6-5	TRBJ2-7	.	.	TGTGCCAGTAAGGATCCGGGACTCGCCACCTACGAGCAGTACTTC	CASKDPGLATYEQYF
TRBV14	TRBJ2-3	TRBD2	.	TGTGCCAGCAGCCATGTAGCGGGGGGCACAGATACGCAGTATTTT	CASSHVAGGTDTQYF
TRBV5-5	TRBJ1-3	TRBD1	.	TGTGCCAGCAGCTTACGACAGGGGCCTGGAAACACCATATATTTT	CASSLRQGPGNTIYF
TRBV11-2	TRBJ2-4	TRBD1	.	TGTGCCAGCAGCTTAACCCGACAGGGGTGGGCCAAAAACATTCAGTACTTC	CASSLTRQGWAKNIQYF
TRBV14	TRBJ1-4	.	.	TGTGCCAGCAGCCAATTCACGGGGGATGAAAAACTGTTTTTT	CASSQFTGDEKLFF
TRBV5-1	TRBJ2-2	TRBD1	.	TGCGCCAGCAGCTTTACAGGGGGCAGTAGAACCGGGGAGCTGTTTTTT	CASSFTGGSRTGELFF
TRBV3-1/TRBV3-2	TRBJ1-2	TRBD1	few	TGTGCCAGCAGTCCTTCAGGGGGAATCTATGGCTACACCTTC	CASSPSGGIYGYTF
TRBV19	TRBJ2-7	.	.	TGTGCCAGTAGTATTAATCCGGTCTCCTACGAGCAGTACTTC	CASSINPVSYEQYF
TRBV6-6	TRBJ2-3	.	.	TGTGCCAGCAGTTACTCTGGCAGGGATACGCAGTATTTT	CASSYSGRDTQYF
TRBV30	TRBJ1-1	.	.	TGTGCCTGGACTGTATCCGTCCACACTGAAGCTTTCTTT	CAWTVSVHTEAFF
TRBV7-3	TRBJ1-1	.	once	TGTGCCAGCAGTTTACGGGGGGACCACACTGAAGCTTTCTTT	CASSLRGDHTEAFF